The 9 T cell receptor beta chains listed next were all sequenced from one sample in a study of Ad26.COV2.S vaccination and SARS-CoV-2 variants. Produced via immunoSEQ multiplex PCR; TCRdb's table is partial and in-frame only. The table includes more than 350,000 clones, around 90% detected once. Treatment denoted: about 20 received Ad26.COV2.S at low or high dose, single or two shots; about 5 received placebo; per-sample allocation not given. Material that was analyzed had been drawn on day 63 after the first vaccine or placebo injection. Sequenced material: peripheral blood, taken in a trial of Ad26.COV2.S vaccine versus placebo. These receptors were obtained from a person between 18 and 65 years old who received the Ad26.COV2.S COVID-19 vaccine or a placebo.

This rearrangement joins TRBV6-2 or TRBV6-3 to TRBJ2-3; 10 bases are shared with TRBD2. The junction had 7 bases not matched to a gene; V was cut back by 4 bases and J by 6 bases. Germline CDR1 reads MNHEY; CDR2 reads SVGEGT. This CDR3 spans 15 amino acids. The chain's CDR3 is CASSSLAGVGDTQYF. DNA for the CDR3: TGTGCCAGCAGTTCCCTAGCGGGAGTTGGGGATACGCAGTATTTT.

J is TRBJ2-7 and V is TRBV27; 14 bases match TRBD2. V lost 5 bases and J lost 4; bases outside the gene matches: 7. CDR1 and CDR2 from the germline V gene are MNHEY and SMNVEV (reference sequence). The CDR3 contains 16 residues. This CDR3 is CASSRGTSGRGYEQYF. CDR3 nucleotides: TGTGCCAGCAGTCGGGGGACTAGCGGGAGAGGGTACGAGCAGTACTTC.

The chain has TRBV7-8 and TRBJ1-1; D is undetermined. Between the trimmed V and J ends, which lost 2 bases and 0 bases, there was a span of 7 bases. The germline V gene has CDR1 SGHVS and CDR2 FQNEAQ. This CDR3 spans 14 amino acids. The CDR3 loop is CASSLNNMNTEAFF. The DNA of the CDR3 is TGTGCCAGCAGCTTAAACAACATGAACACTGAAGCTTTCTTT.

In DNA form, the CDR3 reads TGTGCCAGCAGCCCCCAAGGGGGATTCTTTAACTATGGCTACACCTTC. Translated, it gives CASSPQGGFFNYGYTF. The genes are TRBV7-8 and TRBJ1-2; D perhaps matches TRBD1 (6 bases). CDR3 size: 16 residues. V lost 5 bases, J lost 1 base, and 17 bases lay in between. Germline loops: CDR1 SGHVS, CDR2 FQNEAQ.

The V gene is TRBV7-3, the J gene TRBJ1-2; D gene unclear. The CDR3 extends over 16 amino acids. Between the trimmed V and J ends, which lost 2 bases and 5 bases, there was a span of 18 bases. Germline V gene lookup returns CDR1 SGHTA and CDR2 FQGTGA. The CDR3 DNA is TGTGCCAGCAGCTTACATCCCCCCGGGTCCAATTATGGCTACACCTTC. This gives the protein CASSLHPPGSNYGYTF.

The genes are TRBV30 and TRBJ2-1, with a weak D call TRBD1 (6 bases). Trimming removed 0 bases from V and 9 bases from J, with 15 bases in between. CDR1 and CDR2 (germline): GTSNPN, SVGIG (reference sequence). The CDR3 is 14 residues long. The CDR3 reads CAWSVTYRGGEQFF. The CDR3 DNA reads TGTGCCTGGAGTGTAACGTATAGAGGGGGTGAGCAGTTCTTC.

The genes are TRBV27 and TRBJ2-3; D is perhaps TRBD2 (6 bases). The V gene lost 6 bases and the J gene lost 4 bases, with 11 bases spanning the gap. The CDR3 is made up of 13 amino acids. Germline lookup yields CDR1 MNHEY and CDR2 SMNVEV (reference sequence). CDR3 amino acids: CASRDYSADTQYF. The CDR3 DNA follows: TGTGCCAGCAGGGACTACAGTGCAGATACGCAGTATTTT.

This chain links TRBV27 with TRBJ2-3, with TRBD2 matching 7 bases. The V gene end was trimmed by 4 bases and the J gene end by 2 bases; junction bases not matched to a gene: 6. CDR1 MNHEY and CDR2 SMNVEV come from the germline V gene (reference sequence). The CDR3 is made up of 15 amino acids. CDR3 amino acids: CASSSVAGVTDTQYF. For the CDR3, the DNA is TGTGCCAGCAGTTCCGTGGCGGGAGTCACAGATACGCAGTATTTT.

The CDR3 loop is CAIKSFTEAFF. Written as DNA, the CDR3 is TGTGCTATAAAGTCGTTCACTGAAGCTTTCTTT. This sequence joins TRBV28 and TRBJ1-1; D is ambiguous. From germline, CDR1 is MDHEN and CDR2 SYDVKM. The CDR3 covers 11 residues.